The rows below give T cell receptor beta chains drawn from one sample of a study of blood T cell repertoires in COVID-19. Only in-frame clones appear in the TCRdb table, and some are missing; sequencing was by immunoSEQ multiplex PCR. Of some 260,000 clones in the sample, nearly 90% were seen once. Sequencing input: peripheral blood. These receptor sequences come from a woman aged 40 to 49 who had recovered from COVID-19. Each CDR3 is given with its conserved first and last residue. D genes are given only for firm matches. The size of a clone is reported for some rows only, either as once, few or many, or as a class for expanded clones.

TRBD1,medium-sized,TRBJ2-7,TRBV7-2,TGTGCCAGCAGCTTTACAGGGGGTTACGAGCAGTACTTC,CASSFTGGYEQYF
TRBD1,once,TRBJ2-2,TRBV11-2,TGTGCCAGCAGCTTAGATAGGACAGGGTATGCCGGGGAGCTGTTTTTT,CASSLDRTGYAGELFF
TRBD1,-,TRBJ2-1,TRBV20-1,TGCAGTGCTAGTCTCATGGACAGGGTCTACAATGAGCAGTTCTTC,CSASLMDRVYNEQFF
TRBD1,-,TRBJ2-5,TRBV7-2,TGTGCCAGCAGCTGGTCCGGGACAGGGGAAGAGACCCAGTACTTC,CASSWSGTGEETQYF
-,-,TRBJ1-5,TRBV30,TGTGCCTGGAAACAGGGAAATCAGCCCCAGCATTTT,CAWKQGNQPQHF
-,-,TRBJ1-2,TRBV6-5,TGTGCCAGCAGCCCACTTGCGTCCGATGGCTACACCTTC,CASSPLASDGYTF
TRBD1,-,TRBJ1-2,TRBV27,TGTGCCAGCAGTTCAGGGACAGGGATGCGGTATGGCTACACCTTC,CASSSGTGMRYGYTF
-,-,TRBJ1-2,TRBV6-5,TGTGCCAGCAGCCGCCGTGGAGTAAACTATGGCTACACCTTC,CASSRRGVNYGYTF
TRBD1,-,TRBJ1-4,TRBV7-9,TGTGCCAGCAGCTTAGTGACAGGGCAAAATGAAAAACTGTTTTTT,CASSLVTGQNEKLFF
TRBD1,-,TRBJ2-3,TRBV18,TGTGCCAGCTCACCCCTCTCGGGACAGGGATCCACAGATACGCAGTATTTT,CASSPLSGQGSTDTQYF
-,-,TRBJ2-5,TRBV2,TGTGCCAGCTGGTTCCAGGAGGGGGAGACCCAGTACTTC,CASWFQEGETQYF
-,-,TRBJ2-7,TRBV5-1,TGCGCCAGCAGCGCCCGGGCCTACGAGCAGTACTTC,CASSARAYEQYF
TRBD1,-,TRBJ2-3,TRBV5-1,TGCGCCAGCAGCTTGGAACAGGGGGCACGGACAGATACGCAGTATTTT,CASSLEQGARTDTQYF
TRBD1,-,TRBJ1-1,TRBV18,TGTGCCAGCTCACCTCAGGGGGCGTGGACTGAAGCTTTCTTT,CASSPQGAWTEAFF
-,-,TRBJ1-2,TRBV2,TGTGCCAGCAGTGTCCAGAACTATGGCTACACCTTC,CASSVQNYGYTF
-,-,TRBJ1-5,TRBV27,TGTGCCAGCAGTTTGGGCAGAGGGTATAGCAATCAGCCCCAGCATTTT,CASSLGRGYSNQPQHF
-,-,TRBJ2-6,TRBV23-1,TGCGCCAGCAGTCCCCCCTCTAGATCCGGGAACTCTGGGGCCAACGTCCTGACTTTC,CASSPPSRSGNSGANVLTF
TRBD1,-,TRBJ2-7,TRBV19,TGTGCCAGTAGTCCAGACAGGGCCTCGGGCCACGAGCAGTACTTC,CASSPDRASGHEQYF
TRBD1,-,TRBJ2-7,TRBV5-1,TGCGCCAGCAGCGCGGGACAGGGCGTGCACGAGCAGTACTTC,CASSAGQGVHEQYF
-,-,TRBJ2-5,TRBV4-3,TGCGCCGGGGCAGGCCCAACCAGGGCCCAGTACTTC,CAGAGPTRAQYF
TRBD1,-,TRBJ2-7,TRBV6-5,TGTGCCAGCAGCCCCCCCCGGGACAGTACCTACGAGCAGTACTTC,CASSPPRDSTYEQYF
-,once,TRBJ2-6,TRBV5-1,TGCGCCAGCAGCCGAGGGGGATCTGGGGCCAACGTCCTGACTTTC,CASSRGGSGANVLTF
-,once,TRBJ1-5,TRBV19,TGTGCGGCGGGGGCCAATCAGCCCCAGCATTTT,CAAGANQPQHF
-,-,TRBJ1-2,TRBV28,TGTGCCAGCAGGACGGGGTTTAGGGGCTACACCTTC,CASRTGFRGYTF
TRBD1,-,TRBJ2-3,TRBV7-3,TGTGCCAGCAGCTACAGGGGGCTTGGGGGCACAGATACGCAGTATTTT,CASSYRGLGGTDTQYF
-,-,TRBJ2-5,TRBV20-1,TGCAGTGCTAGTGTTCGCCGACTACAAGAGACCCAGTACTTC,CSASVRRLQETQYF
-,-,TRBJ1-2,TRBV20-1,TGCAGTGCCCACCAACTGTACGGCTACACCTTC,CSAHQLYGYTF
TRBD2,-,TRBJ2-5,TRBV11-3,TGTGCCGGAGAGGGACTACGACTTAGGAGGCAAGAGACCCAGTACTTC,CAGEGLRLRRQETQYF
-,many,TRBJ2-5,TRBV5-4,TGTGCCAGCAGCTTGGAAACGGGACAAGAGACCCAGTACTTC,CASSLETGQETQYF
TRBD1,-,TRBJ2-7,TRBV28,TGTGCCAGCAGTCTCTTGGGACAGTCCTACGAGCAGTACTTC,CASSLLGQSYEQYF
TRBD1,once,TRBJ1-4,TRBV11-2,TGTGCCAGCAGCCACAGGACAGGGGACGAAAAACTGTTTTTT,CASSHRTGDEKLFF
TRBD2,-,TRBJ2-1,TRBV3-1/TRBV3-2,TGTGCCAGCAGCCAATCTTGCGGGAGGGTATACAATGAGCAGTTCTTC,CASSQSCGRVYNEQFF
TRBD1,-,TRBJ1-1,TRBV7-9,TGTGCCAGCAGCTTGTACCGGGACAGGGGGAATACTGAAGCTTTCTTT,CASSLYRDRGNTEAFF
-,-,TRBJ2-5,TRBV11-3,TGTGCCAGCAGCTCCCTCTGGGGGGACCAAGAGACCCAGTACTTC,CASSSLWGDQETQYF
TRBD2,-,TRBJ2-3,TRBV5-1,TGCGCCAGCAGCCGGACTAGCGGGAGGGCCACAGATACGCAGTATTTT,CASSRTSGRATDTQYF
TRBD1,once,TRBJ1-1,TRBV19,TGTGCCAGCCGTACCGGGACAGGGTCTTTAGCTTTCTTT,CASRTGTGSLAFF
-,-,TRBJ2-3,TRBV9,TGTGCCAGCAGCGTAGCCCTCGGGACTAGCACAGATACGCAGTATTTT,CASSVALGTSTDTQYF
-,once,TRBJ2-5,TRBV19,TGTGCCAGCAAGTATACTCCATCAGAGACCCAGTACTTC,CASKYTPSETQYF
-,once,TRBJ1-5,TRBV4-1,TGCGCCAGCAGCCAAGATATCGGACAATGGATCGGCAATCAGCCCCAGCATTTT,CASSQDIGQWIGNQPQHF
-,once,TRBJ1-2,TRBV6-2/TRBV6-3,TGTGCCAGCAGCCGGGGAGCTTATGGCTACACCTTC,CASSRGAYGYTF
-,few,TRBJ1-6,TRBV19,TGTGCCAGTAGTATTCCGAGCTCCTATAATTCACCCCTCCACTTT,CASSIPSSYNSPLHF
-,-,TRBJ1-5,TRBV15,TGTGCCACCAGCAGAGAGGGCGGGGGCGGAAATCAGCCCCAGCATTTT,CATSREGGGGNQPQHF
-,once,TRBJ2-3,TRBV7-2,TGTGCCAGCAGTCTGACCCCGGGGTTCGGCACAGATACGCAGTATTTT,CASSLTPGFGTDTQYF
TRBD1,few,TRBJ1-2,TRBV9,TGTGCCAGCAGCGTAGATGGGCAGGGGGATGGCTACACCTTC,CASSVDGQGDGYTF